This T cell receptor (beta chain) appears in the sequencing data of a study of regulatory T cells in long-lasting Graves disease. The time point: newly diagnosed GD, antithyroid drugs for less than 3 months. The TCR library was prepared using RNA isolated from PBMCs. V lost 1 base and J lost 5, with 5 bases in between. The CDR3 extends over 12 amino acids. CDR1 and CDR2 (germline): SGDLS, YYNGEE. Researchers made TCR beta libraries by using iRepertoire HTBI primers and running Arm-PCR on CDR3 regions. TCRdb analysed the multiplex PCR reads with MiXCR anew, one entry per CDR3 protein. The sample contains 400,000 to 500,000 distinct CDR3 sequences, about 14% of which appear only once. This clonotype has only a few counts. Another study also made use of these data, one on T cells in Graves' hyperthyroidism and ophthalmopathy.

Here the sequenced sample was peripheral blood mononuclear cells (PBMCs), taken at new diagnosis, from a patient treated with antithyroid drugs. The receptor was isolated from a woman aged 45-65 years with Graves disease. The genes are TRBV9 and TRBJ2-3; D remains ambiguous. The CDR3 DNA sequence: TGTGCCAGCAGCGTATTTGAAGATACGCAGTATTTT. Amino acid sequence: CASSVFEDTQYF.